The next 28 T cell receptor beta chains were all read from a single sample in a study of T-cell memory formation after mild COVID-19. MiXCR, applied by TCRdb to the 5' RACE reads, yields one record per CDR3 protein. Among 550,000 to 700,000 distinct CDR3 sequences listed, about 20% were seen once. The sample comprised PBMCs or a T cell subset sorted from them (not recorded which). These receptors were obtained from an adult woman who had mild COVID-19 (a few samples of this study predate the infection). Cell type and time point are not known.

This clonotype was found many times. The V gene is TRBV7-8, the J gene TRBJ2-1; TRBD1 agrees at 8 bases. The CDR3 runs to 17 residues. The germline V gene has CDR1 SGHVS and CDR2 FQNEAQ. Germline trimming cut 0 bases from V and 12 bases from J; bases unmatched to any gene: 16. Here the CDR3 DNA reads TGTGCCAGCAGCTTAGCCTCCGGGACAGGTGGTTTGGGCGCGCAGTTCTTC. Protein product: CASSLASGTGGLGAQFF.

The table lists this clonotype with a few counts. The V call is TRBV27, the J call TRBJ1-4; D gene ambiguous. CDR3 size: 14 residues. V lost 6 bases and J lost 13, with 21 bases in between. Looked up from germline, CDR1 is MNHEY and CDR2 is SMNVEV (reference sequence). The CDR3 DNA sequence: TGTGCCAGCAGCCAGACGGGAGGGCCGAACTCACTGTTTTTT. Translating gives CASSQTGGPNSLFF.

This clonotype was counted only a few times. The chain joins TRBV9 to TRBJ2-1; TRBD1 is a possible D gene (5 bases). V was shortened by 1 base and J by 9 bases, with 8 bases between the two germline ends. Germline-derived CDR1 and CDR2 are SGDLS and YYNGEE. CDR3 size: 12 residues. The CDR3 bases are TGTGCCAGCAGCGTACGAAGGGGTGAGCAGTTCTTC. Protein: CASSVRRGEQFF.

J is TRBJ2-3 and V is TRBV24-1; D is possibly TRBD1 (5 bases). The CDR3 runs to 15 residues. Trimming cost V 3 bases and J 0 bases, with 9 bases left between them. The germline V gene has CDR1 KGHDR and CDR2 SFDVKD. CDR3 amino acids: CATSDGADSTDTQYF. DNA for the CDR3: TGTGCCACCAGTGATGGGGCTGATAGCACAGATACGCAGTATTTT.

The genes are TRBV20-1 and TRBJ1-1; D remains ambiguous. Germline V gene data show CDR1 as DFQATT and CDR2 as SNEGSKA (reference sequence). The CDR3 is 11 amino acids. The CDR3 reads CRELTENEAFF. DNA of the CDR3: TGCAGAGAACTGACGGAGAATGAAGCTTTCTTT.

This chain links TRBV10-3 with TRBJ2-1; 9 bases line up with TRBD2. J lost 6 bases, V lost 2 bases, and 11 bases had no gene match. The CDR3 totals 17 residues. Germline loops: CDR1 ENHRY, CDR2 SYGVKD. CDR3: CAISERLAGDPSNEQFF. The CDR3 coding sequence is TGTGCCATCAGTGAGCGGTTAGCGGGGGACCCAAGCAATGAGCAGTTCTTC.

This clonotype was observed a few times. The chain combines TRBV14 with TRBJ2-3; TRBD2 aligns across 7 bases. J was trimmed by 2 bases and V by 1 base; bases with no gene match: 9. CDR1 and CDR2 (germline): SGHDN, FVKESK. The CDR3 sequence is 17 residues long. The CDR3 DNA reads as TGTGCCAGCAGCCAAGTTTGGGCTAGCGGCTCCACAGATACGCAGTATTTT. This encodes CASSQVWASGSTDTQYF. Complete variable domain (other parts from reference TRBV14 and TRBJ2-3): EAGVTQFPSHSVIEKGQTVTLRCDPISGHDNLYWYRRVMGKEIKFLLHFVKESKQDESGMPNNRFLAERTGGTYSTLKVQPAELEDSGVYFCASSQVWASGSTDTQYFGPGTRLTVL.

In its sample, this clonotype was seen many times. The genes are TRBV5-5 and TRBJ2-1; no definite D call. Germline V CDR1 and CDR2: SGHKS, YYEKEE (reference sequence). Between the trimmed V and J ends, which lost 4 bases and 7 bases, there was a span of 12 bases. The CDR3 sequence is 13 residues long. CDR3 amino acids: CASSGPPGNEQFF. CDR3 nucleotides: TGTGCCAGCAGCGGACCGCCCGGGAATGAGCAGTTCTTC.

This clonotype was detected only a few times. The J gene is TRBJ1-6, the V gene TRBV4-1, with TRBD1 matching 7 bases. The CDR3 runs 15 residues. Per germline, CDR1 MGHRA and CDR2 YSYEKL. Losses at the gene ends were 6 bases for V and 10 bases for J; bases not matched to a gene: 12. As DNA, the CDR3 is TGCGCCAGCAGGCCCCTCACAGGGGAGAAATCACCCCTCCACTTT. It specifies CASRPLTGEKSPLHF.

This clonotype was observed a handful of times. V gene TRBV2 combines with J gene TRBJ2-7; perhaps TRBD1 as D (6 bases). This CDR3 contains 13 residues. Trimming removed 6 bases at V and 4 bases at J, with 13 bases between. CDR1 is SNHLY and CDR2 is FYNNEI in the germline V gene. The CDR3 coding sequence is TGTGCCAGCAGCGCCGACAGGAGGTACGAGCAGTACTTC. This encodes CASSADRRYEQYF.

The chain joins TRBV18 to TRBJ2-1, with D possibly being TRBD1 or TRBD2 (5 bases each). This CDR3 contains 14 residues. Germline V gene lookup returns CDR1 KGHSH and CDR2 LQKENI. Trimming cost V 6 bases and J 2 bases, with 11 bases left between them. The CDR3, as DNA: TGTGCCAGCTCCGGGACCGAGACCTACAATGAGCAGTTCTTC. Its translation is CASSGTETYNEQFF.

The chain has TRBV20-1 and TRBJ2-7; 8 bases are shared with TRBD1. The V gene's germline CDR1 is DFQATT and CDR2 SNEGSKA (reference sequence). V shed 3 bases and J 2 bases; nucleotides not matched to a gene: 6. This CDR3 region has 14 residues. The CDR3: CSARGGQAAYEQYF. Here the CDR3 DNA reads TGCAGTGCTAGGGGGGGACAGGCGGCCTACGAGCAGTACTTC.

V gene TRBV2 combines with J gene TRBJ2-7; D not resolved. The length of the CDR3 is 17 residues. The V gene lost 0 bases and the J gene lost 5 bases, with 20 bases spanning the gap. CDR1 is SNHLY, CDR2 FYNNEI, per germline. DNA of the CDR3: TGTGCCAGCAGTGAAGCGCTGTGGAGTCTTGGTTCGGACGAGCAGTACTTC. Amino acid sequence: CASSEALWSLGSDEQYF.

V usage is TRBV29-1 and J usage is TRBJ1-1; tentative D call: TRBD1 (5 bases). Germline lookup yields CDR1 SQVTM and CDR2 ANQGSEA. CDR3 length: 13 amino acids. Trimming took off 4 bases at V and 3 bases at J, with 12 bases between the two ends. The CDR3 is CSVGHRGDTEAFF. The CDR3 DNA reads TGCAGCGTTGGGCACAGAGGGGACACTGAAGCTTTCTTT.

The chain links TRBV29-1 to TRBJ2-5; D gene ambiguous. V was shortened by 4 bases and J by 5 bases, with 17 bases between the two germline ends. This CDR3 spans 14 amino acids. Germline assignment: CDR1 SQVTM and CDR2 ANQGSEA. CDR3 in amino acids: CSVGRPAKRETQYF. CDR3 coding DNA: TGCAGCGTTGGGCGGCCCGCTAAGCGTGAGACCCAGTACTTC.

This clonotype was seen a handful of times. The rearrangement joins TRBV7-8 to TRBJ2-7, with D tentatively TRBD1 (6 bases). There are 16 residues in the CDR3. The V gene lost 1 base and the J gene lost 2 bases, with 15 bases spanning the gap. Germline-derived CDR1 and CDR2 are SGHVS and FQNEAQ. CDR3 coding DNA: TGTGCCAGCAGCTTAGGGCCAGGGGCCCTTCCCTACGAGCAGTACTTC. Protein product: CASSLGPGALPYEQYF.

In this sample, this clonotype turned up a few times. This CDR3 is CASSLGLIDRGEGTQYF. CDR3 DNA sequence: TGTGCCAGCAGTTTAGGTCTGATCGACAGGGGGGAAGGTACGCAGTATTTT. The chain links TRBV12-3 or TRBV12-4 to TRBJ2-3; 9 bases are a match to TRBD1. J lost 8 bases, V lost 1 base, and 13 bases had no gene match. The CDR3 runs to 17 residues.

This clonotype was detected only a few times. The chain combines TRBV5-1 with TRBJ1-4; unclear D gene. The V end was cut by 0 bases, the J end by 0 bases, with 12 bases between. CDR1 and CDR2 (germline): SGHRS, YFSETQ. The CDR3 sequence is 17 residues long. The CDR3 DNA reads as TGCGCCAGCAGCTTGGGTAACAGCATCACAACTAATGAAAAACTGTTTTTT. Encoded protein: CASSLGNSITTNEKLFF.

The chain combines TRBV29-1 with TRBJ1-1, with TRBD1 as a possible D gene (5 bases). Trimming cost V 5 bases and J 0 bases, with 19 bases left between them. The CDR3 is 16 residues long. Germline V lookup: CDR1 SQVTM, CDR2 ANQGSEA. The CDR3 loop is CSVRQGGQSVNTEAFF. The CDR3 DNA reads as TGCAGCGTTCGTCAGGGTGGGCAGTCGGTGAACACTGAAGCTTTCTTT.

The chain employs TRBV6-2 or TRBV6-3 and TRBJ2-5; D is ambiguous. V lost 2 bases, J lost 2 bases, and 18 bases lay in between. Germline CDR1 and CDR2: MNHEY and SVGEGT. The CDR3 totals 17 residues. This chain's CDR3 is CASSYMADSQSQETQYF. CDR3 sequence (DNA): TGTGCCAGCAGTTACATGGCAGACTCCCAGAGTCAAGAGACCCAGTACTTC.

J is TRBJ2-5 and V is TRBV20-1; 7 nucleotides align to TRBD1. The V gene's germline CDR1 is DFQATT and CDR2 SNEGSKA (reference sequence). The CDR3 is 11 amino acids. With V trimmed by 6 bases and J by 5 bases, 3 bases remained unmatched. CDR3 sequence (DNA): TGCAGTGCAATCAGGGGGGAGACCCAGTACTTC. Translated, it gives CSAIRGETQYF.

This clonotype was recorded a few times. This CDR3 is CASSLTGPPLLDTQYF. The CDR3 DNA follows: TGTGCCAGCAGCTTGACAGGCCCCCCACTTTTAGATACGCAGTATTTT. This sequence joins TRBV7-2 and TRBJ2-3, with D tentatively TRBD1 (6 bases). Germline V gene data show CDR1 as SGHTA and CDR2 as FQGNSA. The CDR3 sequence is 16 residues long. Trimming shortened V by 3 bases and J by 5 bases, and 18 bases separated the two germline ends.

The genes are TRBV20-1 and TRBJ2-1; 7 bases line up with TRBD1. The junction had 6 bases not matched to a gene; V was cut back by 0 bases and J by 4 bases. Germline assignment: CDR1 DFQATT and CDR2 SNEGSKA (reference sequence). This CDR3 is 15 amino acids long. The CDR3 bases are TGCAGTGCTAGAGATCAAGGGGACAGATACAATGAGCAGTTCTTC. It encodes CSARDQGDRYNEQFF.

V is TRBV29-1 and J is TRBJ2-7; D uncertain. In germline, CDR1 is SQVTM, CDR2 ANQGSEA. Trimming removed 4 bases from V and 5 bases from J, with 30 bases in between. The CDR3 runs 18 residues. DNA for the CDR3: TGCAGCGTTGTCCCGATATTACAAACCTCGGTCCTACGGGACGAGCAGTACTTC. Protein product: CSVVPILQTSVLRDEQYF.

This clonotype was seen ten or more times. V and J are TRBV5-1 and TRBJ2-7, with D possibly matching TRBD1 (5 bases). This CDR3 spans 13 amino acids. Germline CDR1 is SGHRS and CDR2 is YFSETQ. The V end lost 5 bases, the J end lost 2 bases, and 11 bases lay between the germline ends. The CDR3 bases are TGCGCCAGCAGTCTGACAGAGACCTACGAGCAGTACTTC. Translation: CASSLTETYEQYF.

This chain links TRBV5-1 with TRBJ1-3; D uncertain. The V gene's germline CDR1 is SGHRS and CDR2 YFSETQ. With 4 bases removed from V and 1 base from J, the gap between germline ends came to 9 bases. CDR3 length: 14 residues. The CDR3 DNA reads as TGCGCCAGCAGCCCCCCGGGATCTGGAAACACCATATATTTT. Translation: CASSPPGSGNTIYF.

CDR3 sequence: CSARSGAGETQYF. As DNA, the CDR3 is TGCAGTGCAAGAAGCGGGGCCGGGGAGACCCAGTACTTC. V and J are TRBV20-1 and TRBJ2-5; 7 positions agree with TRBD2. Looked up from germline, CDR1 is DFQATT and CDR2 is SNEGSKA (reference sequence). J was trimmed by 5 bases and V by 6 bases; bases with no gene match: 9. CDR3 size: 13 residues.

The rearrangement joins TRBV24-1 to TRBJ2-5; 13 bases are a match to TRBD2. In germline, CDR1 is KGHDR, CDR2 SFDVKD. The J segment lost 2 bases and the V segment lost 5 bases, leaving 4 bases of the junction unmatched. CDR3 length: 16 amino acids. The CDR3 loop reads CATSARTSGRQETQYF. The CDR3 DNA is TGTGCCACCAGTGCCCGGACTAGCGGGAGACAAGAGACCCAGTACTTC.